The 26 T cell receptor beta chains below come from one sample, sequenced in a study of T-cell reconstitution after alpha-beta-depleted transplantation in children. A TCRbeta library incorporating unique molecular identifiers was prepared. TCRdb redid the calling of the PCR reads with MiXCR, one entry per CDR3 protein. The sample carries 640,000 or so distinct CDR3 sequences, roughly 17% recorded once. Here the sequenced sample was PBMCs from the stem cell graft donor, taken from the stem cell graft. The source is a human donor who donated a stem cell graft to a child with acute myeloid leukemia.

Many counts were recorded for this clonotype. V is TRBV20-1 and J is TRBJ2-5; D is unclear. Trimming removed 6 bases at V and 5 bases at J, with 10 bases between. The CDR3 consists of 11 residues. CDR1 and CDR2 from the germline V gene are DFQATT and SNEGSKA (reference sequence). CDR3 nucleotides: TGCAGTGCAATCTCCCCGGAGACCCAGTACTTC. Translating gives CSAISPETQYF.

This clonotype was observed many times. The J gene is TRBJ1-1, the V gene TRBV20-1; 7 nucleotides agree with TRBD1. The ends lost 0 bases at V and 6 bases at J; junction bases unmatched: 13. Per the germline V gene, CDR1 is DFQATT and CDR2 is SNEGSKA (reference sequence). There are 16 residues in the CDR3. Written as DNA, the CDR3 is TGCAGTGCTAGAGATCTTCGGAGGGGGCGCGTCCCTGAAGCTTTCTTT. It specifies CSARDLRRGRVPEAFF.

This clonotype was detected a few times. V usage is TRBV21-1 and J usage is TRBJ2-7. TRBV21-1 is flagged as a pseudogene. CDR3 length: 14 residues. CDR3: CASSKVESSYEQYF. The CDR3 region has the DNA TGTGCCAGCAGCAAGGTTGAGAGCTCCTACGAGCAGTACTTC.

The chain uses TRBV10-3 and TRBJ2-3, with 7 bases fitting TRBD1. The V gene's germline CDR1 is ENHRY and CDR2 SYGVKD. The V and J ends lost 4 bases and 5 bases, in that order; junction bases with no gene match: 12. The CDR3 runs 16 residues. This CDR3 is CAISGGGANMRDTQYF. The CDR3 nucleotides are TGTGCCATCAGTGGAGGGGGCGCAAATATGAGAGATACGCAGTATTTT.

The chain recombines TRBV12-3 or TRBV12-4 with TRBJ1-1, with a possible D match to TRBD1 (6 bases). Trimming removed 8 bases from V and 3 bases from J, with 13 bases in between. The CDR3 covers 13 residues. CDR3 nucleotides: TGTGCCAGCGGTCACGAGGGGGACACTGAAGCTTTCTTT. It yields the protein CASGHEGDTEAFF.

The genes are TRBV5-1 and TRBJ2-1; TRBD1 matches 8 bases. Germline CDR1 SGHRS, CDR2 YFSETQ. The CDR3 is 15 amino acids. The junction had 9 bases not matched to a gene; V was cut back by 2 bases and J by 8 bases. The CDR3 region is CASSFQGAVFDEQFF. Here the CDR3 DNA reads TGCGCCAGCAGCTTTCAGGGGGCAGTTTTTGATGAGCAGTTCTTC.

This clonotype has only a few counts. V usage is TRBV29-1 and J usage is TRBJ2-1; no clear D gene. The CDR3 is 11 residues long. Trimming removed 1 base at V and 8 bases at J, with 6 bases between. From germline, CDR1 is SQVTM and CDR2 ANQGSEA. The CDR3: CSVEVSYEQFF. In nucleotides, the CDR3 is TGCAGCGTTGAAGTAAGTTATGAGCAGTTCTTC.

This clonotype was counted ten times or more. CDR3 region: CASSLFGGTANEKLFF. In nucleotides, the CDR3 is TGTGCCAGCAGTTTATTCGGGGGCACGGCTAATGAAAAACTGTTTTTT. The rearrangement joins TRBV27 to TRBJ1-4; the D gene is possibly TRBD1 (6 bases). The CDR3 is made up of 16 amino acids. Deletions cut 1 base from V and 3 bases from J, with 12 bases between. Germline assignment: CDR1 MNHEY and CDR2 SMNVEV (reference sequence).

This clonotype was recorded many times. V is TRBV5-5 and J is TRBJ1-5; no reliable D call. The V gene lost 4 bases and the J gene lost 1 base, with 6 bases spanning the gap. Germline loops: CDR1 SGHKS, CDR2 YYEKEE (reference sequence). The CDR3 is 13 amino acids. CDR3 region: CASSQTSNQPQHF. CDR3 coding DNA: TGTGCCAGCAGCCAGACCAGCAATCAGCCCCAGCATTTT.

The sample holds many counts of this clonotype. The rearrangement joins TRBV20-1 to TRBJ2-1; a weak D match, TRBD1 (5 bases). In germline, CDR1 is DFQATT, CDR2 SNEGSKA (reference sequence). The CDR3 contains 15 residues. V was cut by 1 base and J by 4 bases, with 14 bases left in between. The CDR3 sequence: CSARARRQPYNEQFF. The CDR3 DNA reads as TGCAGTGCTAGAGCAAGGAGACAGCCTTACAATGAGCAGTTCTTC.

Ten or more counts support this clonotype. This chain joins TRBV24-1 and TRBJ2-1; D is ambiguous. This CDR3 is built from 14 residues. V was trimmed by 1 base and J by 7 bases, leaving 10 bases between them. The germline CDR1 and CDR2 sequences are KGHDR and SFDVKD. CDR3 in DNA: TGTGCCACCAGTGATTTTGGCATAACGAATGAGCAGTTCTTC. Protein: CATSDFGITNEQFF.

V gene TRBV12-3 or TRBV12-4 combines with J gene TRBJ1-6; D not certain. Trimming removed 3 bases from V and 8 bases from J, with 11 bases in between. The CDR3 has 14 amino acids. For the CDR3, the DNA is TGTGCCAGCAGTTTTAGGCCGTTGGATTCACCCCTCCACTTT. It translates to CASSFRPLDSPLHF.

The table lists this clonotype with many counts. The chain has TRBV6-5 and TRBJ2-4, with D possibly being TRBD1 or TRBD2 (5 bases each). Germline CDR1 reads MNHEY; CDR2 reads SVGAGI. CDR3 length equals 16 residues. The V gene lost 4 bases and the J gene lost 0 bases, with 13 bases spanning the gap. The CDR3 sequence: CASSSGTHGAKNIQYF. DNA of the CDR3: TGTGCCAGCAGTTCTGGGACCCATGGAGCCAAAAACATTCAGTACTTC.

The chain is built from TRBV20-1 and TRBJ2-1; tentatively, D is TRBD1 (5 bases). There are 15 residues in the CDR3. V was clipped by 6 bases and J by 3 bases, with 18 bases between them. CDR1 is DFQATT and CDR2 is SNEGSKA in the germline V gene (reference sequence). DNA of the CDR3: TGCAGTGCCATAAAGGGGCAGGTAGGCTACAATGAGCAGTTCTTC. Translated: CSAIKGQVGYNEQFF.

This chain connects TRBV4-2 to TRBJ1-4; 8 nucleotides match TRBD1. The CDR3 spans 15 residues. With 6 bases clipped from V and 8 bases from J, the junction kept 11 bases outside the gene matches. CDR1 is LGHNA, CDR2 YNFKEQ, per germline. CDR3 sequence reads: CASRQSQGVEEKLFF. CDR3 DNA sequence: TGTGCCAGCAGACAATCACAGGGGGTGGAGGAAAAACTGTTTTTT.

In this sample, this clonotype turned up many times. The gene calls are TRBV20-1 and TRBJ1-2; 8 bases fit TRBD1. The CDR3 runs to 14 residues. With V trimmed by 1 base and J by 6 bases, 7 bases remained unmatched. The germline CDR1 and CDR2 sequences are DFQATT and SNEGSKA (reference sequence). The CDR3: CSARAGGASDGYTF. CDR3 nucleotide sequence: TGCAGTGCTAGAGCAGGGGGCGCTTCGGATGGCTACACCTTC.

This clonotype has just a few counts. The CDR3 reads CASSWVAAGGQSTDTQYF. Here the CDR3 DNA reads TGTGCCAGCAGCTGGGTGGCAGCGGGGGGCCAAAGCACAGATACGCAGTATTTT. The chain is built from TRBV5-6 and TRBJ2-3; 9 nucleotides line up with TRBD2. Germline V gene data show CDR1 as SGHDT and CDR2 as YYEEEE. The ends lost 3 bases at V and 0 bases at J; junction bases unmatched: 11. This CDR3 comprises 18 residues.

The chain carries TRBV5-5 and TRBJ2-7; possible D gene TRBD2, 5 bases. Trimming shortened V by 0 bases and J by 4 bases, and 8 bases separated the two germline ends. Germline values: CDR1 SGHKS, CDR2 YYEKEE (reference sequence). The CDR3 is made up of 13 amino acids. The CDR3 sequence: CASSLDGVYEQYV. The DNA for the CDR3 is TGTGCCAGCAGCTTGGACGGGGTTTACGAGCAGTACGTC.

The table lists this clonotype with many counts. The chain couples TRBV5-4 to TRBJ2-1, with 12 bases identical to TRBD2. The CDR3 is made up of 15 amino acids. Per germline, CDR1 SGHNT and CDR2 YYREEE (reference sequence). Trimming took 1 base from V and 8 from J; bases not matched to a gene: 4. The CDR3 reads CASSLRTSGMDEQFF. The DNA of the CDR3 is TGTGCCAGCAGCTTGCGGACTAGCGGGATGGATGAGCAGTTCTTC.

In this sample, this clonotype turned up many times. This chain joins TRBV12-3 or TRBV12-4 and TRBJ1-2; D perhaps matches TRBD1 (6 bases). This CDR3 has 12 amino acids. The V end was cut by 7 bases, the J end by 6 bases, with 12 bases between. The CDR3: CASTNNRDGYTF. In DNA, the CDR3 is TGTGCCAGCACTAACAACAGGGATGGCTACACCTTC.

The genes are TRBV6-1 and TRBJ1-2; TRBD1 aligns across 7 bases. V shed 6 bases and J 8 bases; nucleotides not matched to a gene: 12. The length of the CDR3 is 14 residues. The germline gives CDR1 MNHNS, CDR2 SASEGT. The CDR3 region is CASSHRGEGGGYTF. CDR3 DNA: TGTGCCAGCAGCCACAGGGGTGAAGGCGGAGGCTACACCTTC.

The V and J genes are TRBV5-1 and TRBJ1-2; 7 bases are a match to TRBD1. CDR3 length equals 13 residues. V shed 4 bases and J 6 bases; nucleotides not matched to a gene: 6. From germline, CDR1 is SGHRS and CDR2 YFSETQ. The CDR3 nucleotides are TGCGCCAGCAGCCGGGGGACAGCCGATGGCTACACCTTC. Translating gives CASSRGTADGYTF. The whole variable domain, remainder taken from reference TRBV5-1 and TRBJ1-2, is KAGVTQTPRYLIKTRGQQVTLSCSPISGHRSVSWYQQTPGQGLQFLFEYFSETQRNKGNFPGRFSGRQFSNSRSEMNVSTLELGDSALYLCASSRGTADGYTFGSGTRLTVV.

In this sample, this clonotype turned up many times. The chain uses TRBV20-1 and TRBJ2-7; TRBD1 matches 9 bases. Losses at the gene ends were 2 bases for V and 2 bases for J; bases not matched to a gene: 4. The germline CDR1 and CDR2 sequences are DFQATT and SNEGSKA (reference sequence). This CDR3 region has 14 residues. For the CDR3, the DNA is TGCAGTGCTAGATCCAGGACAGGGGCCTACGAGCAGTACTTC. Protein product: CSARSRTGAYEQYF.

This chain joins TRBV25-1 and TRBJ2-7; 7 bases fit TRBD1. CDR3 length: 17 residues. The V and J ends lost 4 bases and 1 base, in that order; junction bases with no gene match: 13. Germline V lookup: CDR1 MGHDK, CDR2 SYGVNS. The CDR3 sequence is CASSANGRGPLSYEQYF. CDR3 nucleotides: TGTGCCAGCAGTGCAAATGGTAGGGGGCCGCTATCCTACGAGCAGTACTTC.

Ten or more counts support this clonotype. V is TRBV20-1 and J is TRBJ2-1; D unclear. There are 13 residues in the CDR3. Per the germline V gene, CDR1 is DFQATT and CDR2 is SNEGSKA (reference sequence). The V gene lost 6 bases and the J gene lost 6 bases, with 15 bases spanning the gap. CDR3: CSAEPGASNEQFF. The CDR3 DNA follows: TGCAGTGCCGAACCCGGTGCTAGCAATGAGCAGTTCTTC.

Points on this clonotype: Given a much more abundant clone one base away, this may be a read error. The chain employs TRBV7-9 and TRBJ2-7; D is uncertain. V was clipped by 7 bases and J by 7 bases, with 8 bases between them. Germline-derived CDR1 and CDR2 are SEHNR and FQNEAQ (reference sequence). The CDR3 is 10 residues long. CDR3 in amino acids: CASIRAEQYV. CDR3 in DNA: TGTGCCAGCATACGCGCGGAGCAGTACGTC.